This entry lists 20 T cell receptor beta chains sequenced from one sample in a study of T cells in Graves' hyperthyroidism and ophthalmopathy. RNA transcripts gave rise to amplified TCR beta CDR3 regions. TCR CDR3 regions were first amplified by RT-PCR with HTBI primers. Using its own MiXCR run on the multiplex PCR reads, TCRdb lists one record per CDR3 protein. Of under 300,000 distinct CDR3 sequences listed, nearly 15% are singletons. Sequenced material: blood. The receptor source for this set is a woman aged 50 to 60 with Graves' hyperthyroidism that later progressed to Graves' ophthalmopathy.

This clonotype was recorded a few times. The chain combines TRBV20-1 with TRBJ1-2, with a possible D match to TRBD1 (5 bases). Germline V gives CDR1 DFQATT, CDR2 SNEGSKA (reference sequence). Trimming shortened V by 7 bases and J by 10 bases, and 16 bases separated the two germline ends. This CDR3 comprises 11 residues. The chain's CDR3 is CSVRGLIDYTF. DNA of the CDR3: TGCAGTGTCCGGGGCCTGATTGACTACACCTTC.

This clonotype was seen repeatedly, ten times or more. The genes are TRBV5-1 and TRBJ2-4, with 10 bases identical to TRBD2. J was trimmed by 1 base and V by 4 bases; bases with no gene match: 14. This CDR3 comprises 19 residues. Germline V gene data show CDR1 as SGHRS and CDR2 as YFSETQ. CDR3: CASSDRLAGVTIAKNIQYF. As DNA, the CDR3 is TGCGCCAGCAGCGACAGACTAGCGGGCGTTACGATCGCCAAAAACATTCAGTACTTC.

This clonotype was recorded many times. The V and J genes are TRBV20-1 and TRBJ2-1; D gene ambiguous. Deletions cut 6 bases from V and 5 bases from J, with 17 bases between. Germline CDR1 DFQATT, CDR2 SNEGSKA (reference sequence). The CDR3 sequence is 14 residues long. CDR3: CSAAHGRANNEQFF. CDR3 nucleotide sequence: TGCAGTGCCGCCCATGGACGGGCCAACAATGAGCAGTTCTTC.

In this sample, this clonotype turned up a few times. One base away lies a much larger clone, so this may be a sequencing read error. The chain employs TRBV30 and TRBJ1-3; TRBD1 aligns across 8 bases. This CDR3 is built from 12 residues. CDR1 GTSNPN and CDR2 SVGIG come from the germline V gene (reference sequence). The CDR3 DNA is TGTGCCACCGGACAGGGAAGAAACACCACATATTTT. Translating it yields CATGQGRNTTYF.

This clonotype was seen a few times. The chain links TRBV7-9 to TRBJ2-3; the match to TRBD2 covers 11 bases. Germline V gene sequence: CDR1 SEHNR, CDR2 FQNEAQ (reference sequence). V was pared by 3 bases and J by 4 bases, with 6 bases of the junction left unmatched. The CDR3 has 16 residues. The DNA of the CDR3 is TGTGCCAGCAGCTTTAGGCGGACTAGCGGGTCAGATACGCAGTATTTT. It encodes CASSFRRTSGSDTQYF.

The gene calls are TRBV13 and TRBJ2-1; D is unclear. Germline lookup yields CDR1 PRHDT and CDR2 FYEKMQ (reference sequence). This CDR3 comprises 12 residues. V lost 7 bases, J lost 9 bases, and 13 bases lay in between. The CDR3 is CASTPAPIEQFF. The CDR3 nucleotides are TGTGCCAGCACGCCGGCGCCGATTGAGCAGTTCTTC.

The sample holds many counts of this clonotype. V gene TRBV2 combines with J gene TRBJ2-3; D may be TRBD1 or TRBD2 (5 bases each). This CDR3 comprises 13 residues. In germline, CDR1 is SNHLY, CDR2 FYNNEI. V gave up 7 bases and J gave up 6 bases, with 14 bases separating them. This CDR3 reads CASINSWGDTQYF. DNA of the CDR3: TGTGCCAGCATTAACAGCTGGGGGGATACGCAGTATTTT.

The table lists this clonotype with a few counts. The chain combines TRBV30 with TRBJ2-7, with 7 bases matching TRBD1. Germline V CDR1 and CDR2: GTSNPN, SVGIG (reference sequence). The CDR3 runs 13 residues. Germline trimming cut 0 bases from V and 6 bases from J; bases unmatched to any gene: 5. The CDR3 DNA reads as TGTGCCTGGAGTGTACAGAGGGACAGCGAGCAGTACTTC. As protein: CAWSVQRDSEQYF.

This clonotype was detected only a few times. Mismatch with germline at one junction end may stem from a read error. V is TRBV20-1 and J is TRBJ1-3; tentative D call: TRBD1 (5 bases). This CDR3 is built from 13 residues. In germline, CDR1 is DFQATT, CDR2 SNEGSKA (reference sequence). The CDR3: CSASRVGGNAIYF. CDR3 nucleotides: TGCAGTGCTAGCAGGGTGGGAGGAAACGCCATATATTTT.

Ten or more counts support this clonotype. The V call is TRBV7-9, the J call TRBJ2-6; TRBD1 agrees at 10 bases. Germline CDR1 reads SEHNR; CDR2 reads FQNEAQ (reference sequence). J gave up 0 bases and V 5 bases, and 7 bases lay outside the gene matches. This CDR3 region has 18 residues. CDR3 sequence reads: CASSGRTGGDSGANVLTF. The CDR3, as DNA: TGTGCCAGCAGCGGGCGGACAGGGGGTGACTCTGGGGCCAACGTCCTGACTTTC.

In its sample, this clonotype was seen once. Since a much larger clone is just one base distant, this may be a read error. The chain has TRBV6-5 and TRBJ2-7, with 7 bases lining up with TRBD1. The closer fit of TRBJ2-1 to the DNA end suggests the J call may be wrong. The CDR3 contains 19 residues. CDR1 is MNHEY, CDR2 SVGAGI, per germline. Written as DNA, the CDR3 is TGTGCCAGCAGTTCCTCGGACAGGCCCTGGGTTAGTAAAACCTACGAGCAGTTCTTC. Translation gives CASSSSDRPWVSKTYEQFF.

This clonotype was seen at least ten times. The chain combines TRBV18 with TRBJ1-1; D is uncertain. The CDR3 spans 13 residues. In germline, CDR1 is KGHSH, CDR2 LQKENI. Trimming took off 10 bases at V and 1 base at J, with 13 bases between the two ends. In DNA form, the CDR3 reads TGTGCCACCAAAGACGGGCCGAACACTGAAGCTTTCTTT. Amino acids: CATKDGPNTEAFF.

This clonotype was detected many times. In nucleotides, the CDR3 is TGTGCCAGCTCACCACCGTTGGGGAACACTGAAGCTTTCTTT. Amino acids: CASSPPLGNTEAFF. The chain joins TRBV18 to TRBJ1-1; no definite D call. Per germline, CDR1 KGHSH and CDR2 LQKENI. The CDR3 contains 14 residues. V shed 0 bases and J shed 1 base, with 6 bases lying between them.

The sample holds many counts of this clonotype. The genes are TRBV5-1 and TRBJ1-2; possibly TRBD1 for D (6 bases). The ends were cut back, 6 bases at V and 4 bases at J, with 16 bases in the middle. The CDR3 has 14 amino acids. CDR1 is SGHRS and CDR2 is YFSETQ in the germline V gene. The CDR3 DNA reads TGCGCCAGCACCTCAGGGGATTATGGCTATGGCTACACCTTC. Amino acids: CASTSGDYGYGYTF.

The chain uses TRBV7-6 and TRBJ2-3, with D maybe TRBD2 (5 bases). The ends were cut back, 1 base at V and 5 bases at J, with 13 bases in the middle. CDR3 size: 15 residues. Per germline, CDR1 SGHVS and CDR2 FNYEAQ. In DNA, the CDR3 is TGTGCCAGCAGCTTAGACCCGCGGGTTTTAGATACGCAGTATTTT. Translated: CASSLDPRVLDTQYF.

In this sample, this clonotype turned up many times. This chain links TRBV9 with TRBJ2-2, with D possibly being TRBD2 (6 bases). The length of the CDR3 is 16 residues. Trimming stripped 7 bases from V and 1 base from J, with 17 bases between. CDR1 and CDR2 from the germline V gene are SGDLS and YYNGEE. The CDR3 coding sequence is TGTGCCAGCGGGCACCAGTATAGCGGGAACACCGGGGAGCTGTTTTTT. Translated: CASGHQYSGNTGELFF.

The V gene is TRBV5-1, the J gene TRBJ2-7; TRBD1 matches at 10 bases. Germline trimming cut 2 bases from V and 6 bases from J; bases unmatched to any gene: 8. Germline V gives CDR1 SGHRS, CDR2 YFSETQ. The CDR3 extends over 15 amino acids. In DNA form, the CDR3 reads TGCGCCAGCAGCTTCACCTCCGGGACAGGGGCCGAGCAGTACTTC. Translated, it gives CASSFTSGTGAEQYF.

The V and J genes are TRBV28 and TRBJ2-1; 9 bases are a match to TRBD1. The V gene end was trimmed by 5 bases and the J gene end by 11 bases; junction bases not matched to a gene: 10. Germline CDR1 reads MDHEN; CDR2 reads SYDVKM. This CDR3 spans 14 amino acids. The CDR3 here is CASSLSTGGHKQFF. The CDR3 bases are TGTGCCAGCAGTCTTTCGACAGGGGGTCACAAGCAGTTCTTC. The whole variable domain, filled in from reference TRBV28 and TRBJ2-1, reads DVKVTQSSRYLVKRTGEKVFLECVQDMDHENMFWYRQDPGLGLRLIYFSYDVKMKEKGDIPEGYSVSREKKERFSLILESASTNQTSMYLCASSLSTGGHKQFFGPGTRLTVL.

This clonotype was recorded many times. The CDR3 here is CSAKYMAGGPEEQFF. The CDR3 DNA reads as TGCAGTGCTAAGTATATGGCGGGAGGGCCTGAAGAGCAGTTCTTC. The chain carries TRBV20-1 and TRBJ2-1; TRBD2 aligns across 9 bases. Germline assignment: CDR1 DFQATT and CDR2 SNEGSKA (reference sequence). With 4 bases clipped from V and 10 bases from J, the junction kept 14 bases outside the gene matches. There are 15 residues in the CDR3.

CDR3 loop: CSARARGNEPQHF. CDR3 bases: TGCAGTGCTAGAGCTCGAGGGAACGAGCCCCAGCATTTT. This chain joins TRBV20-1 and TRBJ1-5; D gene ambiguous. The CDR3 loop spans 13 amino acids. Trimming cost V 1 base and J 8 bases, with 12 bases left between them. CDR1 is DFQATT and CDR2 is SNEGSKA in the germline V gene (reference sequence).